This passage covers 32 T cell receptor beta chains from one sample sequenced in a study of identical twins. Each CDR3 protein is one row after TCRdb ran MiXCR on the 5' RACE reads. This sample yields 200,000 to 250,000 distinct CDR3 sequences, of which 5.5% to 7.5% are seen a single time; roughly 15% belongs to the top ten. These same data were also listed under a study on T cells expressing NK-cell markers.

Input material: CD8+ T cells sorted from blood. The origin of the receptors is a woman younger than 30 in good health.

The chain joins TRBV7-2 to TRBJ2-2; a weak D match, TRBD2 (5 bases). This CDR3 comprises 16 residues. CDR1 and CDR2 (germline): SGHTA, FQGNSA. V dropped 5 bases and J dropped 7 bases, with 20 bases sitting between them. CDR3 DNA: TGTGCCAGCAGCCGAGGTGTCCGGGGAGCCGGCGGGGAGCTGTTTTTT. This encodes CASSRGVRGAGGELFF.

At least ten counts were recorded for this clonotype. The CDR3 DNA is TGTGCGACCTCTGGGGCCTCCTACGAGCAGTACTTC. Protein sequence: CATSGASYEQYF. J is TRBJ2-7 and V is TRBV27; the D gene is possibly TRBD1 (5 bases). The CDR3 is 12 amino acids. Germline values: CDR1 MNHEY, CDR2 SMNVEV (reference sequence).

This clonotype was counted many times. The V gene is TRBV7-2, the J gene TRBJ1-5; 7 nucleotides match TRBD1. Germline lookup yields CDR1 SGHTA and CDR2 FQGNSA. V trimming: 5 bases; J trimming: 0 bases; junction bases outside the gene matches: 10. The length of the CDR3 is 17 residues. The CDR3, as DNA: TGTGCCAGCAGCCCGAACAGGGGAGATTATAGCAATCAGCCCCAGCATTTT. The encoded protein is CASSPNRGDYSNQPQHF. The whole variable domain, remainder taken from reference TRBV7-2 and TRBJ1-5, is GAGVSQSPSNKVTEKGKDVELRCDPISGHTALYWYRQSLGQGLEFLIYFQGNSAPDKSGLPSDRFSAERTGGSVSTLTIQRTQQEDSAVYLCASSPNRGDYSNQPQHFGDGTRLSIL.

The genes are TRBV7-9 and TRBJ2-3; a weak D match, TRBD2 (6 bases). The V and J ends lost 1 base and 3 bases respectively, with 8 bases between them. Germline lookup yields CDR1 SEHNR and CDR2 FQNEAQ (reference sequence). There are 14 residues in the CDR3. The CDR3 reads CASSLEGLTDTQYF. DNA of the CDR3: TGTGCCAGCAGCTTAGAGGGACTGACAGATACGCAGTATTTT.

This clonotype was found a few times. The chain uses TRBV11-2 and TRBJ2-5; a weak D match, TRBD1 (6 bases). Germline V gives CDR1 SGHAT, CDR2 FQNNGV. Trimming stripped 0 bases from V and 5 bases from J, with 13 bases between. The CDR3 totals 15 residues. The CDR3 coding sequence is TGTGCCAGCAGCTTAGAACAGGGAAACGAGGAGACCCAGTACTTC. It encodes CASSLEQGNEETQYF.

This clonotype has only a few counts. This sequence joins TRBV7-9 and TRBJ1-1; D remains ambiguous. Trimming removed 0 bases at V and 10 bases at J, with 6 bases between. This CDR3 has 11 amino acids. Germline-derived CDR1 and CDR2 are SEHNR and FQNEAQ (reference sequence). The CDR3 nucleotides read TGTGCCAGCAGCTTAGCAGGACGAGCTTTCTTT. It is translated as CASSLAGRAFF.

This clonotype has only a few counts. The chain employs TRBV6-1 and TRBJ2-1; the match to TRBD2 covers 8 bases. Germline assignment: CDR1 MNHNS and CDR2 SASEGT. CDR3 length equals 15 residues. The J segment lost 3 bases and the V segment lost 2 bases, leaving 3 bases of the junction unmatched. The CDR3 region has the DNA TGTGCCAGCAGTGAACGGGCGGGAGGCTACAATGAGCAGTTCTTC. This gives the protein CASSERAGGYNEQFF.

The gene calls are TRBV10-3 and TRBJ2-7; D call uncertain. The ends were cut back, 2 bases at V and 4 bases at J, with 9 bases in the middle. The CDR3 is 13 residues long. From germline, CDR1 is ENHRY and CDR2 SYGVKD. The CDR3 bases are TGTGCCATCAGTGAGGGAAGTTCTTACGAGCAGTACTTC. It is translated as CAISEGSSYEQYF.

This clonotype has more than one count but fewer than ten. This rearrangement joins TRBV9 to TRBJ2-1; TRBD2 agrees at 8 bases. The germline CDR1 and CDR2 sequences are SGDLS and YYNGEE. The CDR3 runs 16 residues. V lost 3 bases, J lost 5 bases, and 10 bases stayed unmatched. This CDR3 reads CASSAGGSQAHNEQFF. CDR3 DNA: TGTGCCAGCAGCGCGGGGGGGAGCCAGGCCCACAATGAGCAGTTCTTC.

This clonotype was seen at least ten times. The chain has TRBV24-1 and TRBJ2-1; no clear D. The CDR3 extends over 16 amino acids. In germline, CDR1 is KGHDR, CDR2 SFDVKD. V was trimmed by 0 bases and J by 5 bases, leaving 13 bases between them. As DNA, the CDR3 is TGTGCCACCAGTGATTTGCATCTAAAGGCGCACAATGAGCAGTTCTTC. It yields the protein CATSDLHLKAHNEQFF.

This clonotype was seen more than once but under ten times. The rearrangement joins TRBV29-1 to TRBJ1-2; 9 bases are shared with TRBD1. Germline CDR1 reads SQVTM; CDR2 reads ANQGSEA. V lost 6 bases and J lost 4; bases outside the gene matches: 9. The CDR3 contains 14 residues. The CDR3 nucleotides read TGCAGCGTATCCCACAGGGGGCAGGGCTATGGCTACACCTTC. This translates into CSVSHRGQGYGYTF. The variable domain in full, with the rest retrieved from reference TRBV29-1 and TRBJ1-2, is SAVISQKPSRDICQRGTSLTIQCQVDSQVTMMFWYRQQPGQSLTLIATANQGSEATYESGFVIDKFPISRPNLTFSTLTVSNMSPEDSSIYLCSVSHRGQGYGYTFGSGTRLTVV.

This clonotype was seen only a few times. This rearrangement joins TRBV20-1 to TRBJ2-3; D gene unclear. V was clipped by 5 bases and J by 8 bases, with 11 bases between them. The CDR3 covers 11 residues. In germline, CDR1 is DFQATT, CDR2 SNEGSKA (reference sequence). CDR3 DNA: TGCAGTGCTGGGATTATGGGTACGCAGTATTTT. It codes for CSAGIMGTQYF.

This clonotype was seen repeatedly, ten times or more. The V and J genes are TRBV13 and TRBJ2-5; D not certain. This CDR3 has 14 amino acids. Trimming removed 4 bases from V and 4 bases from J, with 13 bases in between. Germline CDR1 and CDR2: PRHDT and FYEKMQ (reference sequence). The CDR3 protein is CASSSGSLGETQYF. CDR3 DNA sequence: TGTGCCAGCAGCTCCGGTTCGCTAGGAGAGACCCAGTACTTC. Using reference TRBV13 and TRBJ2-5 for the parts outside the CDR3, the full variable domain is AAGVIQSPRHLIKEKRETATLKCYPIPRHDTVYWYQQGPGQDPQFLISFYEKMQSDKGSIPDRFSAQQFSDYHSELNMSSLELGDSALYFCASSSGSLGETQYFGPGTRLLVL.

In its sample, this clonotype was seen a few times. The CDR3: CASSKETGTSGLKETQYF. CDR3 nucleotide sequence: TGTGCCAGCAGCAAAGAGACCGGGACTAGCGGGCTTAAAGAGACCCAGTACTTC. The chain joins TRBV21-1 to TRBJ2-5; the table gives TRBD2 as D, unverified against the DNA. TRBV21-1 is listed as a pseudogene. This CDR3 is built from 18 residues.

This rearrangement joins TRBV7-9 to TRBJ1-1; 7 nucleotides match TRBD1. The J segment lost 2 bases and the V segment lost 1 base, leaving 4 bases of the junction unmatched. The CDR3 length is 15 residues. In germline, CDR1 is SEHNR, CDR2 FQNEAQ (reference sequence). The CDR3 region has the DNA TGTGCCAGCAGCTTAGAAGGACAGGTTAACACTGAAGCTTTCTTT. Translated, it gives CASSLEGQVNTEAFF.

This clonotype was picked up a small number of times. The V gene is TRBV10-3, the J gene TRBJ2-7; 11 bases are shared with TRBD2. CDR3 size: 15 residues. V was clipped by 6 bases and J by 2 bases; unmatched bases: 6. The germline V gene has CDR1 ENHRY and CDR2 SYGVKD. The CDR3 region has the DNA TGTGCCATCAGCCCCGGGACTAGCGGTACCTACGAGCAGTACTTC. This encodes CAISPGTSGTYEQYF.

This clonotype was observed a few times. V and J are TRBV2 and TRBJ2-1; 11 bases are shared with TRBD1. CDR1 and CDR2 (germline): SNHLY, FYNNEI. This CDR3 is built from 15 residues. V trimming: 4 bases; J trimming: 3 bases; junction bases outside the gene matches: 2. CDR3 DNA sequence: TGTGCCAGCAGTGGGGACAGGGGGGACTACAATGAGCAGTTCTTC. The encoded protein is CASSGDRGDYNEQFF.

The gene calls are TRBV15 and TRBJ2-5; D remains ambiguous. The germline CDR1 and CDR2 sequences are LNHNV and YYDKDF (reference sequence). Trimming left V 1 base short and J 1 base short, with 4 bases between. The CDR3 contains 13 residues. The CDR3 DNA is TGTGCCACCAGCAGAGTCATCCAAGAGACCCAGTACTTC. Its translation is CATSRVIQETQYF. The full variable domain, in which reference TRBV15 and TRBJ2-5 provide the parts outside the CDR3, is DAMVIQNPRYQVTQFGKPVTLSCSQTLNHNVMYWYQQKSSQAPKLLFHYYDKDFNNEADTPDNFQSRRPNTSFCFLDIRSPGLGDTAMYLCATSRVIQETQYFGPGTRLLVL.

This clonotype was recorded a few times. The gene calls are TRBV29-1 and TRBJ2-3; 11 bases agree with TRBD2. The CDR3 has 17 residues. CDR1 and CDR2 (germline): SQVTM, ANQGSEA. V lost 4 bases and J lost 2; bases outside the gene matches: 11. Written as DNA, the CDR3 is TGCAGCGTTGTCGGGACTAGCGGAAGCTCCTCCACAGATACGCAGTATTTT. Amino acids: CSVVGTSGSSSTDTQYF.

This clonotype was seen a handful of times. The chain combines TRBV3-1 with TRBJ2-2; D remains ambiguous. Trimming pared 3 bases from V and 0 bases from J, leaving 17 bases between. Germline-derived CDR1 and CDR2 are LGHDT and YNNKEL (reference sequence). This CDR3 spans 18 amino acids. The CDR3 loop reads CASSHPFFDPANTGELFF. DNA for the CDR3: TGTGCCAGCAGCCATCCTTTCTTTGACCCCGCGAACACCGGGGAGCTGTTTTTT.

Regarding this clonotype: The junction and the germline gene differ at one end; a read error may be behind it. The CDR3: CATGLAGNGQFF. CDR3 nucleotide sequence: TGCGCCACCGGACTAGCGGGGAATGGGCAGTTCTTC. V is TRBV5-1 and J is TRBJ2-1, with 12 bases fitting TRBD2. This CDR3 has 12 residues. The V gene's germline CDR1 is SGHRS and CDR2 YFSETQ.

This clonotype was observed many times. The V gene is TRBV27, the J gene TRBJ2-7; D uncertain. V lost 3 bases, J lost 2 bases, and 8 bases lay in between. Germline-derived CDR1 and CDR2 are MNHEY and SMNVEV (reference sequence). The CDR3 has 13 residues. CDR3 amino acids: CASSFRGTYEQYF. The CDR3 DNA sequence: TGTGCCAGCAGTTTTAGAGGTACCTACGAGCAGTACTTC.

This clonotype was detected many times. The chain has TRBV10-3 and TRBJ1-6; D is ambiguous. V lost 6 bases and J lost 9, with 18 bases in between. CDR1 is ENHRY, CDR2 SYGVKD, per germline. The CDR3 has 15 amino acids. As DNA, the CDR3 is TGTGCCATCAGGGCCCCTCAACTGTGGCGTTCACCCCTCCACTTT. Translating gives CAIRAPQLWRSPLHF.

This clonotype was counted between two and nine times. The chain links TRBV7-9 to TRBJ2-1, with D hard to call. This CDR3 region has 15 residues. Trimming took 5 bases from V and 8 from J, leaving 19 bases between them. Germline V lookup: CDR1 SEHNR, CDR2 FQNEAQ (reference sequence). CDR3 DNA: TGTGCCAGCAGCCCCGCATTTCCCCATTGGGATGAGCAGTTCTTC. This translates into CASSPAFPHWDEQFF. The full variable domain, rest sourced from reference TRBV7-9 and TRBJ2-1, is DTGVSQNPRHKITKRGQNVTFRCDPISEHNRLYWYRQTLGQGPEFLTYFQNEAQLEKSRLLSDRFSAERPKGSFSTLEIQRTEQGDSAMYLCASSPAFPHWDEQFFGPGTRLTVL.

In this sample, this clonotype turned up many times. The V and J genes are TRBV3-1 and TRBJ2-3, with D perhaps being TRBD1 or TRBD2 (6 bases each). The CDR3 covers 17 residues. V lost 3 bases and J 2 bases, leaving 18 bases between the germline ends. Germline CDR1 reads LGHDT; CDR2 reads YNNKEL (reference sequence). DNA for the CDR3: TGTGCCAGCAGCCATCAATCCGATCCGGGGGCCACAGATACGCAGTATTTT. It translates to CASSHQSDPGATDTQYF.

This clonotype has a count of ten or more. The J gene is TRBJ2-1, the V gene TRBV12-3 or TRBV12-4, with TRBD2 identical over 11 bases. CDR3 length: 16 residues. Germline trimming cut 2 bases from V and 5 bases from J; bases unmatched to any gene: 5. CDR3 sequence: CASSLYGGLADNEQFF. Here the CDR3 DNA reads TGTGCCAGCAGTTTATACGGGGGACTAGCGGACAATGAGCAGTTCTTC.

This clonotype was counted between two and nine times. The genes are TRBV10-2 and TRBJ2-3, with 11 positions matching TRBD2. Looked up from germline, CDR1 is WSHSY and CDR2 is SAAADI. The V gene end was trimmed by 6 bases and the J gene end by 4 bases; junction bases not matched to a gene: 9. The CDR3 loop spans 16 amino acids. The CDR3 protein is CASRPTSGSESDTQYF. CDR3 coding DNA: TGCGCCAGCAGACCCACTAGCGGGAGTGAGTCAGATACGCAGTATTTT.

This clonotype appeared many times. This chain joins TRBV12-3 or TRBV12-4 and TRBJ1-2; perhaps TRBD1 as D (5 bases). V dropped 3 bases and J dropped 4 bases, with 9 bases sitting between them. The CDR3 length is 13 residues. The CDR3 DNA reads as TGTGCCAGCAGTTTCTCACAGGCCTATGGCTACACCTTC. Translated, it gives CASSFSQAYGYTF.

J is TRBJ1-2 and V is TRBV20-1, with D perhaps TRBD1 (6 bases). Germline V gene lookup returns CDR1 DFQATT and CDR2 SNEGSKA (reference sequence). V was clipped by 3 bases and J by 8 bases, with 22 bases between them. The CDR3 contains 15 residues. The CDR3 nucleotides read TGCAGTGCTAGTCCGACGACAGGAGAGGTTAAAGGCTACACCTTC. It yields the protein CSASPTTGEVKGYTF.

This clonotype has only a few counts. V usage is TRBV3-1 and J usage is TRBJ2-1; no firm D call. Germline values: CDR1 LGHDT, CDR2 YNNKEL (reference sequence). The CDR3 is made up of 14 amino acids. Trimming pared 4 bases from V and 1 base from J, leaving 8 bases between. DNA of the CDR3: TGTGCCAGCAGCCCCACAGATTCCTACAATGAGCAGTTCTTC. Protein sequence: CASSPTDSYNEQFF.

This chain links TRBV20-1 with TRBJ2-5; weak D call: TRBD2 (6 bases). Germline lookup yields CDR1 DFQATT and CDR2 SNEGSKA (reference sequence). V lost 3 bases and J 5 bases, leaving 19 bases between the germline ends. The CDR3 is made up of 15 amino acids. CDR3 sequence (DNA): TGCAGTGCTAGGGATGGGACCGCGGGATCTGAGACCCAGTACTTC. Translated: CSARDGTAGSETQYF.

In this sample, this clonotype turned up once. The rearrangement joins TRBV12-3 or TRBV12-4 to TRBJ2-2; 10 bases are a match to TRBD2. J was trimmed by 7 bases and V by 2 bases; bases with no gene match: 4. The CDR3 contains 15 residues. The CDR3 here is CASSLSGRVDGELFF. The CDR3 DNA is TGTGCCAGCAGTTTAAGCGGGAGGGTGGACGGGGAGCTGTTTTTT.